Following are 7 T cell receptor beta chains from one sample sequenced in a study of T cells after posttransplantation cyclophosphamide. Using immunoSEQ multiplex PCR, the repertoire was profiled, and TCRdb retains in-frame clones only, with some absent. The repertoire holds tens of thousands of clones, just under 80% seen once, with 8.1% in the top ten. A marrow graft followed busulfan-fludarabine conditioning, with cyclophosphamide on days +3 and +4. This material consisted of CD4+ T cells sorted from blood, taken approximately 1,900 days after a stem cell transplant with posttransplant cyclophosphamide. The receptors derive from a female patient between 35 and 55 years old who received an allogeneic stem cell transplant from a related donor, was CMV-positive, and had no GVHD. Certain T cells may be donor cells from the graft.

This clone appeared a few times. The V call is TRBV4-2, the J call TRBJ1-3; 8 bases agree with TRBD1. Germline assignment: CDR1 LGHNA and CDR2 YNFKEQ. The CDR3 runs 18 residues. The J segment lost 4 bases and the V segment lost 0 bases, leaving 11 bases of the junction unmatched. The CDR3 nucleotides are TGTGCCAGCAGCCAAGATTGGGTCGGACAGGGAAGCGGAAACACCATATATTTT. Its protein product is CASSQDWVGQGSGNTIYF.

V is TRBV5-1 and J is TRBJ2-1, with D uncertain. Trimming took off 0 bases at V and 3 bases at J, with 7 bases between the two ends. The CDR3 has 14 amino acids. Per germline, CDR1 SGHRS and CDR2 YFSETQ. The CDR3 region is CASSLGRYYNEQFF. In DNA form, the CDR3 reads TGCGCCAGCAGCTTGGGGAGATACTACAATGAGCAGTTCTTC.

The chain links TRBV5-1 to TRBJ2-7; D gene ambiguous. The CDR3 is 14 amino acids. The V gene's germline CDR1 is SGHRS and CDR2 YFSETQ. The germline V and J ends were trimmed by 3 bases and 2 bases, with 12 bases remaining between them. CDR3 coding DNA: TGCGCCAGCAGCTATACGAGCCAGGCCTACGAGCAGTACTTC. This gives the protein CASSYTSQAYEQYF.

This clone counts as medium-sized. One end of the junction varies from germline; a read error may be responsible. This chain joins TRBV7-2 and TRBJ1-3; D ambiguous. Germline CDR1 and CDR2: SGHTA and FQGNSA. The CDR3 is 12 amino acids. The CDR3 reads CASTLAAGTIYF. For the CDR3, the DNA is TGTGCCAGCACCTTAGCGGCGGGGACCATATATTTT.

The chain recombines TRBV6-5 with TRBJ1-4; 10 bases fit TRBD1. Germline CDR1 reads MNHEY; CDR2 reads SVGAGI. Germline trimming cut 8 bases from V and 8 bases from J; bases unmatched to any gene: 2. This CDR3 is 12 amino acids long. The CDR3 coding sequence is TGTGCCAGCCGGACAGGGGGGGAAAAACTGTTTTTT. Residues: CASRTGGEKLFF.

The chain joins TRBV9 to TRBJ1-3, with D possibly matching TRBD1 (5 bases). The germline CDR1 and CDR2 sequences are SGDLS and YYNGEE. V gave up 0 bases and J gave up 0 bases, with 10 bases separating them. The CDR3 contains 16 residues. As DNA, the CDR3 is TGTGCCAGCAGCGTAGTGGGGACTGTCTCTGGAAACACCATATATTTT. This gives the protein CASSVVGTVSGNTIYF. Complete variable domain (other parts from reference TRBV9 and TRBJ1-3): DSGVTQTPKHLITATGQRVTLRCSPRSGDLSVYWYQQSLDQGLQFLIQYYNGEERAKGNILERFSAQQFPDLHSELNLSSLELGDSALYFCASSVVGTVSGNTIYFGEGSWLTVV.

This clone was detected a few times. V and J are TRBV9 and TRBJ1-5; D is unresolved. CDR3 size: 13 residues. The V gene's germline CDR1 is SGDLS and CDR2 YYNGEE. V gave up 2 bases and J gave up 5 bases, with 8 bases separating them. The CDR3 DNA reads as TGTGCCAGCAGCGTCCTGGCAGATCAGCCCCAGCATTTT. It codes for CASSVLADQPQHF.